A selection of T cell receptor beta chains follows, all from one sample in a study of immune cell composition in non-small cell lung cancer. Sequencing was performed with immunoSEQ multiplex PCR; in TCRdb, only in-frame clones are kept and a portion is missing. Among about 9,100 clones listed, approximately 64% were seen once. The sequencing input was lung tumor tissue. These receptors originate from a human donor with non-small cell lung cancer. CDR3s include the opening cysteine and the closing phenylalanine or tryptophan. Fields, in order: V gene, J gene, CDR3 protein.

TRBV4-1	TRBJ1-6	CASSPPDRRNSPLHF
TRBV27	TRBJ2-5	CASNRKYGETQYF
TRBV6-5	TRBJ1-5	CASSYGNNQPQHF
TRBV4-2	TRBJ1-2	CASSLVGAPRPGYTF
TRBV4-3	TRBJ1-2	CASSQGGRIYGYTF
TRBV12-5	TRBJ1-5	CASGPLYIDNQPQHF
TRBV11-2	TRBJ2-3	CASSFLRDRRTDTQYF
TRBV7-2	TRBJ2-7	CATRTGGLHYEQYF
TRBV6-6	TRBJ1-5	CASSNRVNQPQHF
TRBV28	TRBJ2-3	CASSLTGRGNTQYF
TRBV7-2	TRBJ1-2	CASSPYRDFYGYTF
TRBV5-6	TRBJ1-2	CASRWGLDGYTF
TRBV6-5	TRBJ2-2	CASSRTGGSTGELFF
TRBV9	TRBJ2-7	CASSADRAYEQYF
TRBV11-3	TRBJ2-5	CASSLRKTQYF
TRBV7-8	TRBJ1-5	CASSHRDRVRQPQHF
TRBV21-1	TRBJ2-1	CASIGGSYNEQFF
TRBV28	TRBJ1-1	CATLPLGGGGTEAFF
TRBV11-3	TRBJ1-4	CASSSPPENEKLFF
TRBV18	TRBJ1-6	CASSPERSGLHF
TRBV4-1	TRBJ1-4	CASSQDWGYEKLFF
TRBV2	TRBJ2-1	CASSYTSTADEQFF
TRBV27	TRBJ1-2	CASSYSQHYGYTF
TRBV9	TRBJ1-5	CASSATPRNQPQHF
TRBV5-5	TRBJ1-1	CASSFLPARENTEAFF
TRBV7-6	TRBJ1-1	CASSQGGGLLTEAFF
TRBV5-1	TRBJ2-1	CASSPRGAGGSYNEQFF
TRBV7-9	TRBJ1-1	CASSRVDRNMNTEAFF
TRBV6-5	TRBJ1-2	CASSYSGAYGYTF